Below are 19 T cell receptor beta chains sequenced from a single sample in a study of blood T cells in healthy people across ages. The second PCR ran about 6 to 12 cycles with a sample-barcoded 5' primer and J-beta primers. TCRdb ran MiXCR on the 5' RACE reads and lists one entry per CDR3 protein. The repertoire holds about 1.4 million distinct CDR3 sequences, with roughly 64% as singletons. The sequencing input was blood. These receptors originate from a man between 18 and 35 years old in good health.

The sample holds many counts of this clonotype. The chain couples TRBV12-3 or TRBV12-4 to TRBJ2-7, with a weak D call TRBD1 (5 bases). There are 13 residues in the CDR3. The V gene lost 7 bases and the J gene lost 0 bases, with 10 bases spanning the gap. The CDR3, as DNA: TGTGCCAGCACTGGGCAGGGCTCCTACGAGCAGTACTTC. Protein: CASTGQGSYEQYF.

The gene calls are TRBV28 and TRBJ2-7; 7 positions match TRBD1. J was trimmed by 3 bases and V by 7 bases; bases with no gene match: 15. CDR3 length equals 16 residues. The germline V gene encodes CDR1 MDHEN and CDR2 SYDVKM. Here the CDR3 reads CASTRDSMPSSYEQYF. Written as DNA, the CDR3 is TGTGCCAGCACCCGGGACAGTATGCCAAGTAGCTACGAGCAGTACTTC.

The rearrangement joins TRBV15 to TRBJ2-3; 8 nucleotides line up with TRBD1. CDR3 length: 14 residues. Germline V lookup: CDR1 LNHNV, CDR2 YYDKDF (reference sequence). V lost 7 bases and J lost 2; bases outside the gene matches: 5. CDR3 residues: CATTDREFTDTQYF. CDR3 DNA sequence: TGTGCCACCACGGACAGGGAATTCACAGATACGCAGTATTTT.

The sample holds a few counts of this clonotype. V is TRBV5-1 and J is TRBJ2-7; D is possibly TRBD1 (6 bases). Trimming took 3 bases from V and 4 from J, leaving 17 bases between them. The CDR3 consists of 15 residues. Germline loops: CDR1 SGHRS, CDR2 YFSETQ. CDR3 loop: CASSCLRGSPYEQYF. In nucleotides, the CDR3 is TGCGCCAGCAGCTGCCTTAGGGGGAGCCCTTACGAGCAGTACTTC.

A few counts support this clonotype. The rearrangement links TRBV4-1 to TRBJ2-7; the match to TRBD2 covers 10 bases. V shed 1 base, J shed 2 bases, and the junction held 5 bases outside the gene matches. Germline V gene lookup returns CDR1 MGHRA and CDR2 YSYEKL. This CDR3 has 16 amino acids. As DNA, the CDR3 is TGCGCCAGCAGCCAAGGTCTAGCGGGGGTAACCTACGAGCAGTACTTC. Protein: CASSQGLAGVTYEQYF.

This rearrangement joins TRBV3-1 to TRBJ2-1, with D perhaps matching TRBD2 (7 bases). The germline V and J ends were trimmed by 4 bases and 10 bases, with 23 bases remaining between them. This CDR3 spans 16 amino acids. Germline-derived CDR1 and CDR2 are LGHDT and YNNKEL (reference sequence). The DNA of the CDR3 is TGTGCCAGCAGCCCCCTGGGGGGGGGCAACGAGCGCGAGCAGTTCTTC. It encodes CASSPLGGGNEREQFF.

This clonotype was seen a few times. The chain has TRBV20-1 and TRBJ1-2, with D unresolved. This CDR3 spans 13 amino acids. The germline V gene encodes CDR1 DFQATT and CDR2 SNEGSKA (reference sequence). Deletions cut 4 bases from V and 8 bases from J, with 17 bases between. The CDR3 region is CSATHLSRWGYTF. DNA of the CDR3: TGCAGTGCTACTCACTTAAGTCGATGGGGCTACACCTTC.

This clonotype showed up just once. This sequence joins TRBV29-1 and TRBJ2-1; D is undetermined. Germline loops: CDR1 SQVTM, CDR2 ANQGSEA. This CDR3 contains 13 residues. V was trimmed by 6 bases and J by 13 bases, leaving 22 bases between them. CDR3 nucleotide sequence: TGCAGCGTGCGAGCGAGGATCGTGGAGACCCAGTTCTTC. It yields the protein CSVRARIVETQFF.

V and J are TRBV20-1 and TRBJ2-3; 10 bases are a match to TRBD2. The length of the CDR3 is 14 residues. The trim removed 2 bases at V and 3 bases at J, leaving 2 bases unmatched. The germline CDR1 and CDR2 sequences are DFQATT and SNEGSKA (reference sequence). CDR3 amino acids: CSARIAGGTDTQYF. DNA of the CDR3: TGCAGTGCTAGAATAGCGGGAGGTACAGATACGCAGTATTTT.

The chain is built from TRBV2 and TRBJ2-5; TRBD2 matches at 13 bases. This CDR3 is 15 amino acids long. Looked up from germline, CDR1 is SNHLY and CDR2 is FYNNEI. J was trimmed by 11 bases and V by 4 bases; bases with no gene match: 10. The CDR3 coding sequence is TGTGCCAGCAGTGTTACTAGCGGGAGGGCGGGGGAGCAGTACTTC. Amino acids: CASSVTSGRAGEQYF.

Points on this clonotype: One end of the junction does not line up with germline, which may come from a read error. The CDR3 sequence is CASSSTDITDTQYF. The CDR3 DNA reads as TGTGCTAGCAGCTCGACAGACATCACAGATACGCAGTATTTT. This sequence joins TRBV7-7 and TRBJ2-3; the D gene is possibly TRBD1 (5 bases). Germline assignment: CDR1 SSHAT and CDR2 FNYEAQ (reference sequence). The CDR3 loop spans 14 amino acids.

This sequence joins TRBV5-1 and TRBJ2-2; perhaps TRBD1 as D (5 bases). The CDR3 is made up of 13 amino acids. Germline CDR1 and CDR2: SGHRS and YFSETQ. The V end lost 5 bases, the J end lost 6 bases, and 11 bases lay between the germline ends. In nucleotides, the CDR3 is TGCGCCAGCAGAACTGGGGCGCCCGGGGAGCTGTTTTTT. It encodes CASRTGAPGELFF.

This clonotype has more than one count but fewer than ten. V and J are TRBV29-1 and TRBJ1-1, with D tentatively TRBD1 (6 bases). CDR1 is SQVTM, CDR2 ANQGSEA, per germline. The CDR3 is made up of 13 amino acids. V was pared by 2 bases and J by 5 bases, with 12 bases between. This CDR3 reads CSVEQQGGTEAFF. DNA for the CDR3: TGCAGCGTTGAACAACAGGGAGGAACTGAAGCTTTCTTT.

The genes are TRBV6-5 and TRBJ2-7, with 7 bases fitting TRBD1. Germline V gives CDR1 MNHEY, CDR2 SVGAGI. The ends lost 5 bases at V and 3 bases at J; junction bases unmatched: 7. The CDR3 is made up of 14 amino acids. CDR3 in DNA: TGTGCCAGCAGTGCAGACAGGGCGAACTACGAGCAGTACTTC. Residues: CASSADRANYEQYF.

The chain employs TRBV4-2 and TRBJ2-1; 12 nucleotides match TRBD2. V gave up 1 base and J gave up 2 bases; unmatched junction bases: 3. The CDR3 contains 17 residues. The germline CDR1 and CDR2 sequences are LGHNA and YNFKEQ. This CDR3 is CASSQGPSGGAYNEQFF. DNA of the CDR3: TGTGCCAGCAGCCAAGGGCCTAGCGGGGGGGCCTACAATGAGCAGTTCTTC.

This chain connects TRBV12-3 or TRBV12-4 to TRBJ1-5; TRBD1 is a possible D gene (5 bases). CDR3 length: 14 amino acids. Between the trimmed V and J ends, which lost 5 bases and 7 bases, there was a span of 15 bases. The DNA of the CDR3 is TGTGCCAGCAGTCTAGTCGGGGGGTACCAGCCCCAGCATTTT. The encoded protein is CASSLVGGYQPQHF.

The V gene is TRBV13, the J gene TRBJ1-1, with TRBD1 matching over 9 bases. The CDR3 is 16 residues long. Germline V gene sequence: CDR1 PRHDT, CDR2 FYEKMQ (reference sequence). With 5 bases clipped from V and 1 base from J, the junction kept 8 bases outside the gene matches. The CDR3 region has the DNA TGTGCCAGCAGCCTGACAGGGGGACAGAAGAACACTGAAGCTTTCTTT. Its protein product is CASSLTGGQKNTEAFF. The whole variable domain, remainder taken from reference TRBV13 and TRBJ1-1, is AAGVIQSPRHLIKEKRETATLKCYPIPRHDTVYWYQQGPGQDPQFLISFYEKMQSDKGSIPDRFSAQQFSDYHSELNMSSLELGDSALYFCASSLTGGQKNTEAFFGQGTRLTVV.

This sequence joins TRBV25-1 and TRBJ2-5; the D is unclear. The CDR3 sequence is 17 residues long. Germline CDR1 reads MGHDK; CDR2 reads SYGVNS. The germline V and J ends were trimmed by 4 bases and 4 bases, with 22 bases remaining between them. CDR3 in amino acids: CASSGFSPGLLGETQYF. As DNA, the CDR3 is TGTGCCAGCAGTGGATTCTCGCCCGGTTTGCTGGGAGAGACCCAGTACTTC.

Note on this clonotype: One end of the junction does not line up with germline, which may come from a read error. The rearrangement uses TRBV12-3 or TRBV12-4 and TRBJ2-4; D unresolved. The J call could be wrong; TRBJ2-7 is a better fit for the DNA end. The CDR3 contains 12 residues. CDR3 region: CAGSFPDREQYF. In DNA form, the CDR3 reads TGTGCCGGCAGTTTTCCCGACCGCGAGCAGTACTTC.